Shown below are 20 T cell receptor beta chains from a single sample sequenced in a study of post-analysis software for immune sequencing data. General study points: Roughly 5 TRBV segments occurring more often in patients than controls included TRBV5-6, TRBV5-1 and TRBV20-1.

Unique molecular identifiers were built into the TCR beta cDNA libraries. Using its own MiXCR run on the PCR reads, TCRdb lists one record per CDR3 protein. The sample records 650,000 to 900,000 distinct CDR3 sequences, around 42% being singletons. For these receptors, no antigen is known. The sequenced sample consisted of blood. The receptors originated from a girl aged 10 to 17 with multiple sclerosis.

V is TRBV7-3 and J is TRBJ2-1; D is undetermined. Germline-derived CDR1 and CDR2 are SGHTA and FQGTGA. V lost 5 bases and J lost 0, with 14 bases in between. The CDR3 contains 16 residues. This CDR3 is CASSPTSRSSYNEQFF. CDR3 in DNA: TGTGCCAGCAGCCCCACGTCTCGGAGCTCCTACAATGAGCAGTTCTTC. Using reference TRBV7-3 and TRBJ2-1 for the parts outside the CDR3, the full variable domain is GAGVSQTPSNKVTEKGKYVELRCDPISGHTALYWYRQSLGQGPEFLIYFQGTGAADDSGLPNDRFFAVRPEGSVSTLKIQRTERGDSAVYLCASSPTSRSSYNEQFFGPGTRLTVL.

The V and J genes are TRBV20-1 and TRBJ2-7, with D possibly being TRBD2 (5 bases). The V and J ends lost 6 bases and 3 bases respectively, with 15 bases between them. The CDR3 loop spans 13 amino acids. Germline assignment: CDR1 DFQATT and CDR2 SNEGSKA (reference sequence). The CDR3 here is CSARLAPGYEQYF. CDR3 bases: TGCAGTGCCAGATTAGCGCCGGGCTACGAGCAGTACTTC.

This clonotype was observed once. The genes are TRBV5-1 and TRBJ2-7; D uncertain. From germline, CDR1 is SGHRS and CDR2 YFSETQ. Trimming cost V 0 bases and J 7 bases, with 20 bases left between them. The length of the CDR3 is 16 residues. DNA for the CDR3: TGCGCCAGCAGCTTGGCCATCGCTCGACCCGCGGAGGAGCAGTACTTC. Translation gives CASSLAIARPAEEQYF.

This clonotype was counted only a few times. This chain connects TRBV7-2 to TRBJ2-7; D is unresolved. CDR1 is SGHTA, CDR2 FQGNSA, per germline. The V end was cut by 5 bases, the J end by 10 bases, with 24 bases between. The CDR3 loop spans 15 amino acids. DNA for the CDR3: TGTGCCAGCAGCCCCCCTGGTGAGGACGTCGGGTCCCAGTACTTC. Amino acids: CASSPPGEDVGSQYF.

The chain carries TRBV20-1 and TRBJ1-1; possible D gene TRBD1, 5 bases. Trimming left V 2 bases short and J 6 bases short, with 13 bases between. CDR1 is DFQATT, CDR2 SNEGSKA, per germline (reference sequence). The CDR3 covers 13 residues. The DNA for the CDR3 is TGCAGTGCTAGATTTCAGGGTAGGGCTGAAGCTTTCTTT. As protein: CSARFQGRAEAFF.

V is TRBV7-6 and J is TRBJ2-3; 8 positions agree with TRBD1. CDR3 length: 15 amino acids. V lost 3 bases to trimming and J lost 2 bases; unmatched junction nucleotides: 4. CDR1 and CDR2 from the germline V gene are SGHVS and FNYEAQ. The CDR3 loop reads CASSFTGGFTDTQYF. The CDR3 bases are TGTGCCAGCAGCTTTACAGGGGGTTTCACAGATACGCAGTATTTT.

On this clonotype itself: Its ends do not fully match the called genes, so a read error is possible. The rearrangement uses TRBV20-1 and TRBJ2-1, with D unresolved. Looked up from germline, CDR1 is DFQATT and CDR2 is SNEGSKA (reference sequence). This CDR3 comprises 16 residues. This CDR3 is CSAGDDARGRANEQFF. The DNA for the CDR3 is TGCAGTGCTGGAGACGATGCGCGAGGACGCGCCAATGAGCAGTTCTTC.

The chain carries TRBV20-1 and TRBJ2-4; D uncertain. V lost 6 bases to trimming and J lost 0 bases, with 12 bases between them. CDR3 length: 14 residues. The germline CDR1 and CDR2 sequences are DFQATT and SNEGSKA (reference sequence). CDR3 loop: CSAVGGVAKNIQYF. As DNA, the CDR3 is TGCAGTGCCGTCGGTGGTGTAGCCAAAAACATTCAGTACTTC.

This clonotype was counted between two and nine times. The chain links TRBV20-1 to TRBJ2-5, with 11 bases matching TRBD1. Judging by the DNA end, TRBJ2-7 fits better; the J call may be wrong. In germline, CDR1 is DFQATT, CDR2 SNEGSKA (reference sequence). The CDR3 length is 15 residues. CDR3 coding DNA: TGCAGTGCTACCTACGCCGGGACAGGGGGACACGAGCAGTACTTC. Its protein product is CSATYAGTGGHEQYF.

This clonotype was observed a handful of times. The rearrangement uses TRBV5-1 and TRBJ2-6, with D possibly TRBD1 on 6 matching bases. V was pared by 4 bases and J by 4 bases, with 15 bases between. The CDR3 covers 16 residues. The germline gives CDR1 SGHRS, CDR2 YFSETQ. CDR3 coding DNA: TGCGCCAGCAGCCAGCTCGGGACATCCGGGGCCAACGTCCTGACTTTC. This translates into CASSQLGTSGANVLTF.

The sample holds a few counts of this clonotype. The chain uses TRBV4-3 and TRBJ2-1; 11 positions match TRBD1. Losses at the gene ends were 3 bases for V and 8 bases for J; bases not matched to a gene: 3. The CDR3 loop spans 14 amino acids. CDR1 and CDR2 (germline): LGHNA, YSLEER. CDR3 loop: CASSQGQGGDEQFF. The CDR3 nucleotides are TGCGCCAGCAGCCAGGGACAGGGGGGGGATGAGCAGTTCTTC.

This chain uses TRBV29-1 with TRBJ2-5; D tentatively reads TRBD1 or TRBD2 (7 bases each). Trimming removed 3 bases at V and 4 bases at J, with 15 bases between. Germline V gives CDR1 SQVTM, CDR2 ANQGSEA. The CDR3 is 14 residues long. CDR3 DNA sequence: TGCAGCGTTGACTCGGGGAGGGGGCGAGAGACCCAGTACTTC. The encoded protein is CSVDSGRGRETQYF.

This clonotype came up a few times. The chain joins TRBV7-9 to TRBJ2-7, with D tentatively TRBD2 (6 bases). The CDR3 loop spans 15 amino acids. Trimming shortened V by 5 bases and J by 1 base, and 15 bases separated the two germline ends. Germline CDR1 reads SEHNR; CDR2 reads FQNEAQ (reference sequence). CDR3 residues: CASSTGGEFSYEQYF. In DNA form, the CDR3 reads TGTGCCAGCAGCACCGGGGGAGAGTTTTCCTACGAGCAGTACTTC.

This clonotype has a handful of counts. The rearrangement uses TRBV7-2 and TRBJ2-4; the match to TRBD2 covers 7 bases. TRBJ2-7 explains the end of the DNA better; the J call may be wrong. The CDR3 has 14 amino acids. Germline V gives CDR1 SGHTA, CDR2 FQGNSA. The CDR3 coding sequence is TGTGCCAGCAGCTTCGCGGGAGACGCCTACGAGCAGTACTTC. Amino acid sequence: CASSFAGDAYEQYF.

The chain recombines TRBV9 with TRBJ1-2; 8 bases are a match to TRBD1. Losses at the gene ends were 3 bases for V and 3 bases for J; bases not matched to a gene: 4. The CDR3 has 14 residues. Germline CDR1 and CDR2: SGDLS and YYNGEE. The CDR3 protein is CASSEGQADYGYTF. CDR3 sequence (DNA): TGTGCCAGCAGCGAGGGACAGGCCGACTATGGCTACACCTTC. Full variable domain (rest looked up from reference TRBV9 and TRBJ1-2): DSGVTQTPKHLITATGQRVTLRCSPRSGDLSVYWYQQSLDQGLQFLIQYYNGEERAKGNILERFSAQQFPDLHSELNLSSLELGDSALYFCASSEGQADYGYTFGSGTRLTVV.

V and J are TRBV3-1 and TRBJ2-5; 8 bases fit TRBD1. The DNA end favors TRBJ2-7, so the J call may be wrong. Germline V gives CDR1 LGHDT, CDR2 YNNKEL (reference sequence). CDR3 size: 15 residues. CDR3 in DNA: TGTGCCAGCAGTCCAAGATCAGGGGGCGCGTACGAGCAGTACTTC. Its protein is CASSPRSGGAYEQYF.

This clonotype was found a few times. The chain recombines TRBV20-1 with TRBJ1-1; D is undetermined. Germline loops: CDR1 DFQATT, CDR2 SNEGSKA (reference sequence). V gave up 6 bases and J gave up 0 bases, with 14 bases separating them. The CDR3 has 14 residues. CDR3 nucleotides: TGCAGTGCCGATGCCGGGGTAGTGAACACTGAAGCTTTCTTT. Translation: CSADAGVVNTEAFF.

This clonotype was seen many times. The V and J genes are TRBV9 and TRBJ2-5; D is unresolved. The CDR3 is 14 amino acids. With 0 bases removed from V and 1 base from J, the gap between germline ends came to 7 bases. Germline V CDR1 and CDR2: SGDLS, YYNGEE. The CDR3 DNA is TGTGCCAGCAGCGTAGGTCTTACCCAAGAGACCCAGTACTTC. Translation: CASSVGLTQETQYF. Filled out from reference TRBV9 and TRBJ2-5, the complete variable domain reads DSGVTQTPKHLITATGQRVTLRCSPRSGDLSVYWYQQSLDQGLQFLIQYYNGEERAKGNILERFSAQQFPDLHSELNLSSLELGDSALYFCASSVGLTQETQYFGPGTRLLVL.

The V and J genes are TRBV27 and TRBJ2-4; D possibly corresponds to TRBD2 (6 bases). The CDR3 runs to 14 residues. Germline loops: CDR1 MNHEY, CDR2 SMNVEV (reference sequence). The V end was cut by 3 bases, the J end by 6 bases, with 12 bases between. The CDR3 sequence is CASSFGGGGNIQYF. DNA of the CDR3: TGTGCCAGCAGTTTTGGGGGAGGAGGAAACATTCAGTACTTC.

The chain is built from TRBV28 and TRBJ2-5; D may be TRBD2 (5 bases). Germline V gene data show CDR1 as MDHEN and CDR2 as SYDVKM. The V end lost 1 base, the J end lost 4 bases, and 25 bases lay between the germline ends. The CDR3 is made up of 19 amino acids. CDR3 bases: TGTGCCAGCAGTTTATACTTCCCCTCAGAACTAGAGCATACAGAGACCCAGTACTTC. It translates to CASSLYFPSELEHTETQYF. The whole variable domain, remainder taken from reference TRBV28 and TRBJ2-5, is DVKVTQSSRYLVKRTGEKVFLECVQDMDHENMFWYRQDPGLGLRLIYFSYDVKMKEKGDIPEGYSVSREKKERFSLILESASTNQTSMYLCASSLYFPSELEHTETQYFGPGTRLLVL.